The 17 T cell receptor beta chains in this list originate from one sample, sequenced in a study of identical twins. MiXCR was run by TCRdb on the 5' RACE reads, yielding one entry per CDR3 protein. Counted here are hundreds of thousands of distinct CDR3 sequences, around 8.6% occurring once; the ten biggest clones make up approximately 0.96%. These same data were also listed under a study on yellow fever vaccine responses in identical twins.

Sequenced sample: PBMCs. The source of these receptors is a young woman in good health.

The J gene is TRBJ2-2, the V gene TRBV5-1; 11 nucleotides match TRBD2. Germline V gene lookup returns CDR1 SGHRS and CDR2 YFSETQ. V gave up 0 bases and J gave up 3 bases; unmatched junction bases: 7. The CDR3 consists of 18 residues. For the CDR3, the DNA is TGCGCCAGCAGCTTGGCCGGGACTAGCGGAGCCTACACCGGGGAGCTGTTTTTT. Its protein is CASSLAGTSGAYTGELFF.

In its sample, this clonotype was seen a few times. The chain employs TRBV12-3 or TRBV12-4 and TRBJ1-5, with D tentatively TRBD1 (5 bases). The CDR3 runs to 14 residues. V gave up 3 bases and J gave up 6 bases, with 12 bases separating them. CDR3 sequence reads: CASSFGHPGQPQHF. The DNA of the CDR3 is TGTGCCAGCAGTTTCGGACACCCGGGTCAGCCCCAGCATTTT.

V usage is TRBV30 and J usage is TRBJ2-7, with TRBD1 matching 10 bases. The ends lost 8 bases at V and 9 bases at J; junction bases unmatched: 13. CDR1 is GTSNPN, CDR2 SVGIG, per germline (reference sequence). The CDR3 is made up of 13 amino acids. Here the CDR3 reads CAGSETGGLGQYF. The CDR3 coding sequence is TGTGCCGGATCGGAGACAGGGGGCTTGGGGCAGTACTTC.

This clonotype showed up just a few times. V and J are TRBV6-1 and TRBJ2-7; 7 positions agree with TRBD2. The CDR3 is made up of 15 amino acids. CDR1 and CDR2 from the germline V gene are MNHNS and SASEGT. The J segment lost 6 bases and the V segment lost 5 bases, leaving 13 bases of the junction unmatched. The CDR3 reads CASSKTPTSSGEQYF. DNA for the CDR3: TGTGCCAGCAGTAAAACCCCGACTAGCAGTGGCGAGCAGTACTTC.

This clonotype was detected only a few times. The chain employs TRBV20-1 and TRBJ1-2; TRBD1 might be the D (5 bases). Germline loops: CDR1 DFQATT, CDR2 SNEGSKA (reference sequence). This CDR3 region has 12 residues. The V gene lost 5 bases and the J gene lost 7 bases, with 14 bases spanning the gap. This chain's CDR3 is CSAGGAVGGYTF. DNA of the CDR3: TGCAGTGCTGGAGGGGCGGTTGGTGGCTACACCTTC.

The chain has TRBV10-3 and TRBJ2-7; unclear D gene. Trimming took 2 bases from V and 4 from J, leaving 6 bases between them. The CDR3 has 12 residues. CDR1 and CDR2 from the germline V gene are ENHRY and SYGVKD. The DNA for the CDR3 is TGTGCCATCAGTGAGCTCGAGTACGAGCAGTACTTC. Protein product: CAISELEYEQYF.

This clonotype was counted only a few times. The V and J genes are TRBV5-8 and TRBJ1-1; no definite D call. Per the germline V gene, CDR1 is SGHTS and CDR2 is YDEGEE. V shed 6 bases and J shed 0 bases, with 6 bases lying between them. CDR3 length: 12 residues. CDR3 bases: TGTGCCAGCACGGCCGTGAACACTGAAGCTTTCTTT. Its translation: CASTAVNTEAFF.

The genes are TRBV4-1 and TRBJ2-3, with TRBD2 matching over 11 bases. After removal of 4 bases from V and 3 bases from J, the junction contained 12 bases not matched to a gene. Germline-derived CDR1 and CDR2 are MGHRA and YSYEKL. CDR3 length equals 18 residues. The CDR3 loop is CASSPLTGSGGATDTQYF. The CDR3 DNA sequence: TGCGCCAGCAGCCCGCTTACAGGTAGCGGGGGGGCGACAGATACGCAGTATTTT.

This clonotype was seen ten or more times. Here the CDR3 reads CASSPGGYSYNEQFF. CDR3 DNA sequence: TGTGCCAGCAGTCCGGGAGGGTACTCCTACAATGAGCAGTTCTTC. V is TRBV12-3 or TRBV12-4 and J is TRBJ2-1, with 8 nucleotides matching TRBD2. V shed 5 bases and J 0 bases; nucleotides not matched to a gene: 3. The CDR3 loop spans 15 amino acids.

This clonotype was counted only a few times. The V and J genes are TRBV6-5 and TRBJ2-7, with 7 bases lining up with TRBD1. The CDR3 spans 14 residues. Per germline, CDR1 MNHEY and CDR2 SVGAGI. V dropped 2 bases and J dropped 3; count of bases not matched to a gene: 4. CDR3 amino acids: CASSYARQGYEQYF. The CDR3 nucleotides are TGTGCCAGCAGTTACGCAAGACAGGGCTACGAGCAGTACTTC.

This clonotype has only a few counts. CDR3 coding DNA: TGTGCCAGCAGCCAAGAGGGGTGGGAGGAGGGGTACAATGAGCAGTTCTTC. This encodes CASSQEGWEEGYNEQFF. The chain has TRBV3-1 and TRBJ2-1, with D tentatively TRBD2 (6 bases). V was clipped by 0 bases and J by 4 bases, with 16 bases between them. Germline V gives CDR1 LGHDT, CDR2 YNNKEL (reference sequence). The CDR3 covers 17 residues.

This clonotype was seen more than once but under ten times. The J gene is TRBJ2-2, the V gene TRBV25-1; D unclear. The V end lost 4 bases, the J end lost 2 bases, and 8 bases lay between the germline ends. Germline V gene data show CDR1 as MGHDK and CDR2 as SYGVNS. The CDR3 is 14 amino acids. This CDR3 is CASSVDGNTGELFF. In nucleotides, the CDR3 is TGTGCCAGCAGTGTAGACGGCAACACCGGGGAGCTGTTTTTT.

This clonotype was detected only a few times. The chain employs TRBV20-1 and TRBJ2-1; weak D call: TRBD1 (5 bases). The V end lost 7 bases, the J end lost 15 bases, and 10 bases lay between the germline ends. Germline loops: CDR1 DFQATT, CDR2 SNEGSKA (reference sequence). This CDR3 has 8 amino acids. The chain's CDR3 is CSGQGRFF. The CDR3 DNA sequence: TGCAGTGGTCAGGGCCGGTTCTTC.

This chain connects TRBV15 to TRBJ2-7; D may be TRBD1 or TRBD2 (6 bases each). V lost 1 base, J lost 0 bases, and 19 bases lay in between. Germline assignment: CDR1 LNHNV and CDR2 YYDKDF (reference sequence). The CDR3 is 18 residues long. The DNA for the CDR3 is TGTGCCACCAGCAGAGCCGGGCCGGGGGCCCTTAGCTCCTACGAGCAGTACTTC. Translated, it gives CATSRAGPGALSSYEQYF.

There are many counts of this clonotype. The V gene is TRBV7-2, the J gene TRBJ2-3; D gene unclear. Germline V gene data show CDR1 as SGHTA and CDR2 as FQGNSA. There are 14 residues in the CDR3. V dropped 1 base and J dropped 4 bases, with 9 bases sitting between them. The CDR3 nucleotides are TGTGCCAGCAGCTTAGTGGAGTGGGCAGATACGCAGTATTTT. The encoded protein is CASSLVEWADTQYF.

This clonotype was counted at least ten times. This chain connects TRBV20-1 to TRBJ2-1; D perhaps matches TRBD1 (6 bases). The length of the CDR3 is 15 residues. Trimming shortened V by 4 bases and J by 2 bases, and 15 bases separated the two germline ends. Germline assignment: CDR1 DFQATT and CDR2 SNEGSKA (reference sequence). CDR3 in amino acids: CSATKTTGAYNEQFF. DNA for the CDR3: TGCAGTGCTACGAAGACGACAGGAGCCTACAATGAGCAGTTCTTC.

This clonotype was seen ten or more times. The chain joins TRBV2 to TRBJ1-1; D might be TRBD1 (6 bases). V gave up 8 bases and J gave up 4 bases, with 8 bases separating them. Germline values: CDR1 SNHLY, CDR2 FYNNEI. CDR3 length: 11 amino acids. As DNA, the CDR3 is TGTGCCAGCCCAGGGGTCACTGAAGCTTTCTTT. This codes for CASPGVTEAFF.